This record concerns one T cell receptor (beta chain) sequence. Expressed TCRB transcripts were sequenced because the entire RNA isolate underwent reverse transcription. Generated by immunoSEQ multiplex PCR, the TCRdb table keeps only in-frame clones and is missing some. The sample lists about 330,000 clones, 11% occurring once. The germline gives CDR1 SGHTA, CDR2 FQGTGA. The CDR3 runs 16 residues. Trimming pared 5 bases from V and 3 bases from J, leaving 20 bases between. The data stem from a study of beta chain features in type 1 diabetes. The sample consisted of naive CD4+ T cells from blood. The sequence derives from a woman aged 25 to 39 in good health. This chain uses TRBV7-3 with TRBJ2-7, with D perhaps TRBD1 (6 bases). CDR3 in DNA: TGTGCCAGCAGCCCCAAACCCAGGGCACAGGGCTACGAGCAGTACTTC. It yields the protein CASSPKPRAQGYEQYF. Drawing the rest from reference TRBV7-3 and TRBJ2-7, the complete variable domain is GAGVSQTPSNKVTEKGKYVELRCDPISGHTALYWYRQSLGQGPEFLIYFQGTGAADDSGLPNDRFFAVRPEGSVSTLKIQRTERGDSAVYLCASSPKPRAQGYEQYFGPGTRLTVT.